This TCR beta chain was recovered during a study of T cell responses to AZD1222 COVID-19 vaccine. General study findings and limits: Spike-specific TCR breadth and depth grew following two AZD1222 doses. There were repertoire samples only from the period after the peak T cell response. The reported proportion of spike-specific TCRs targeting unmutated variant regions was nearly half.

This clone has just a few counts. Its antigen is unidentified. The method was immunoSEQ multiplex PCR; TCRdb's version includes in-frame clones alone and lacks a portion of them. The sample holds approximately 110,000 clones; 80% to 85% are singletons and the top ten take about 9.5%. This receptor was taken from an adult in good health. The source was peripheral blood, collected on day 0 of AZD1222 vaccination.

CDR3: CASSDRFNNQPQHF. In DNA, the CDR3 is TGTGCCAGCAGCGACAGGTTTAACAATCAGCCCCAGCATTTT. The V call is TRBV28, the J call TRBJ1-5; D is perhaps TRBD1 (6 bases). CDR1 and CDR2 from the germline V gene are MDHEN and SYDVKM. The CDR3 loop spans 14 amino acids. Trimming pared 6 bases from V and 3 bases from J, leaving 12 bases between.